A single sample is the source of the 24 T cell receptor beta chains below, sequenced in a study of CD8+ T cells in alopecia areata. Treatment noted: oral pan-JAK inhibitor, 5-10 mg twice daily. Sequencing templates came from extracted RNA that was reverse transcribed into cDNA. Using immunoSEQ multiplex PCR, the repertoire was profiled, and TCRdb retains in-frame clones only, with some absent. The sample carries about 200,000 clones, over 45% recorded once. The sample in question was CD4+ T cells sorted from blood, obtained at week 24, from a patient treated with tofacitinib. These receptors were obtained from a human donor with alopecia areata.

Only a few counts were recorded for this clone. Other DNA sequences in the sample encode the same CDR3. The chain uses TRBV29-1 and TRBJ1-1, with D unclear. Trimming pared 4 bases from V and 0 bases from J, leaving 6 bases between. CDR3 length equals 12 residues. CDR1 and CDR2 from the germline V gene are SQVTM and ANQGSEA. CDR3 sequence: CSVGGMNTEAFF. In nucleotides, the CDR3 is TGCAGCGTTGGAGGGATGAACACTGAAGCTTTCTTT.

A word on this clone: This CDR3 is also generated by other DNA sequences in the sample. The J gene is TRBJ2-5, the V gene TRBV10-3; possibly TRBD1 or TRBD2 for D (5 bases each). This CDR3 has 14 amino acids. The V end lost 3 bases, the J end lost 2 bases, and 10 bases lay between the germline ends. Germline-derived CDR1 and CDR2 are ENHRY and SYGVKD. The CDR3, as DNA: TGTGCCATCAGTGACGGGACGGCACAAGAGACCCAGTACTTC. This gives the protein CAISDGTAQETQYF.

The chain recombines TRBV4-2 with TRBJ2-3, with 8 bases fitting TRBD2. V lost 1 base and J lost 1; bases outside the gene matches: 4. Germline loops: CDR1 LGHNA, CDR2 YNFKEQ. The CDR3 totals 16 residues. The CDR3 is CASSQVTSEGTDTQYF. As DNA, the CDR3 is TGTGCCAGCAGCCAAGTGACTAGCGAAGGCACAGATACGCAGTATTTT.

V gene TRBV19 combines with J gene TRBJ2-4; 7 nucleotides agree with TRBD2. The V gene end was trimmed by 10 bases and the J gene end by 8 bases; junction bases not matched to a gene: 11. CDR1 is LNHDA and CDR2 is SQIVND in the germline V gene (reference sequence). The CDR3 is 13 amino acids. CDR3 loop: CATRGRMVDIQYF. The CDR3 coding sequence is TGTGCCACACGCGGGAGAATGGTGGACATTCAGTACTTC.

The chain couples TRBV5-1 to TRBJ2-6; D may be TRBD2 (5 bases). Trimming removed 0 bases from V and 0 bases from J, with 13 bases in between. Germline loops: CDR1 SGHRS, CDR2 YFSETQ. CDR3 size: 18 residues. The CDR3, as DNA: TGCGCCAGCAGCTTGGAGTTTCTGGGAGTCTCTGGGGCCAACGTCCTGACTTTC. This gives the protein CASSLEFLGVSGANVLTF.

The rearrangement uses TRBV4-3 and TRBJ1-6, with D perhaps TRBD1 (5 bases). Trimming took off 0 bases at V and 7 bases at J, with 10 bases between the two ends. Germline V gene lookup returns CDR1 LGHNA and CDR2 YSLEER. CDR3 size: 15 residues. CDR3 nucleotide sequence: TGCGCCAGCAGCCAAGATGCCAGGGAGAATTCACCCCTCCACTTT. Translation: CASSQDARENSPLHF.

This sequence joins TRBV9 and TRBJ2-7; D not resolved. Germline V gene data show CDR1 as SGDLS and CDR2 as YYNGEE. V gave up 4 bases and J gave up 2 bases, with 13 bases separating them. The CDR3 is 14 residues long. The CDR3 coding sequence is TGTGCCAGCAGCCCCCGTGGTACTACCTACGAGCAGTACTTC. The encoded protein is CASSPRGTTYEQYF.

This clone came up a few times. V is TRBV4-1 and J is TRBJ1-1; D gene ambiguous. The V end was cut by 4 bases, the J end by 6 bases, with 9 bases between. CDR1 and CDR2 (germline): MGHRA, YSYEKL. The CDR3 has 12 amino acids. The CDR3 is CASSPAGSEAFF. CDR3 nucleotide sequence: TGCGCCAGCAGCCCAGCCGGCTCTGAAGCTTTCTTT.

This clone came up a few times. The J gene is TRBJ1-1, the V gene TRBV10-3; D unclear. Germline V lookup: CDR1 ENHRY, CDR2 SYGVKD. The CDR3 spans 13 residues. The V and J ends lost 7 bases and 0 bases respectively, with 9 bases between them. This chain's CDR3 is CAIKIEMNTEAFF. DNA of the CDR3: TGTGCCATCAAGATAGAGATGAACACTGAAGCTTTCTTT.

The V and J genes are TRBV6-5 and TRBJ2-5, with TRBD2 matching over 9 bases. Germline-derived CDR1 and CDR2 are MNHEY and SVGAGI. The CDR3 length is 13 residues. Trimming cost V 4 bases and J 4 bases; bases outside gene matches: 1. The chain's CDR3 is CASSFSGGETQYF. CDR3 nucleotides: TGTGCCAGCAGTTTTAGCGGGGGAGAGACCCAGTACTTC.

V and J are TRBV10-3 and TRBJ1-2; 7 bases fit TRBD1. Looked up from germline, CDR1 is ENHRY and CDR2 is SYGVKD. The CDR3 is 16 residues long. Losses at the gene ends were 4 bases for V and 0 bases for J; bases not matched to a gene: 8. CDR3 bases: TGTGCCATCAGTGCTCCTAACAGGGGACCTAACTATGGCTACACCTTC. It codes for CAISAPNRGPNYGYTF.

There are a few counts of this clone. V and J are TRBV2 and TRBJ2-7; 9 positions agree with TRBD2. This CDR3 comprises 13 residues. V lost 3 bases and J lost 7; bases outside the gene matches: 4. Germline CDR1 reads SNHLY; CDR2 reads FYNNEI. Here the CDR3 reads CASSEARGGEQYF. The DNA of the CDR3 is TGTGCCAGCAGTGAGGCGCGGGGGGGTGAGCAGTACTTC.

In its sample, this clone was seen a few times. The chain combines TRBV7-9 with TRBJ1-1, with D possibly matching TRBD1 (5 bases). The germline V gene has CDR1 SEHNR and CDR2 FQNEAQ (reference sequence). The CDR3 has 13 residues. V lost 5 bases and J 4 bases, leaving 11 bases between the germline ends. The CDR3 sequence: CASSTGGVTEAFF. The CDR3 DNA follows: TGTGCCAGCAGCACCGGGGGTGTCACTGAAGCTTTCTTT.

The rearrangement uses TRBV7-9 and TRBJ1-5; D gene uncertain. The CDR3 has 13 amino acids. The V gene lost 1 base and the J gene lost 4 bases, with 5 bases spanning the gap. CDR1 and CDR2 (germline): SEHNR, FQNEAQ (reference sequence). Here the CDR3 reads CASSLGVNQPQHF. The DNA for the CDR3 is TGTGCCAGCAGCTTAGGGGTAAATCAGCCCCAGCATTTT.

The V call is TRBV27, the J call TRBJ2-6; D may correspond to TRBD1 or TRBD2 (6 bases each). Germline loops: CDR1 MNHEY, CDR2 SMNVEV (reference sequence). This CDR3 is 21 amino acids long. With 4 bases removed from V and 0 bases from J, the gap between germline ends came to 25 bases. CDR3 coding DNA: TGTGCCAGCAGTTCCGAATTCGGGGGCCAAAGCCTTTACTCTGGGGCCAACGTCCTGACTTTC. Translating gives CASSSEFGGQSLYSGANVLTF. Supplemented by reference TRBV27 and TRBJ2-6, the full variable domain reads EAQVTQNPRYLITVTGKKLTVTCSQNMNHEYMSWYRQDPGLGLRQIYYSMNVEVTDKGDVPEGYKVSRKEKRNFPLILESPSPNQTSLYFCASSSEFGGQSLYSGANVLTFGAGSRLTVL.

The chain has TRBV28 and TRBJ2-5; TRBD1 might be the D (5 bases). Germline-derived CDR1 and CDR2 are MDHEN and SYDVKM. V was shortened by 6 bases and J by 2 bases, with 16 bases between the two germline ends. The CDR3 covers 15 residues. CDR3 sequence: CASSRGHPAQETQYF. The DNA for the CDR3 is TGTGCCAGCAGCCGTGGACACCCCGCGCAAGAGACCCAGTACTTC.

The chain recombines TRBV30 with TRBJ2-3; the D gene is possibly TRBD2 (6 bases). Trimming removed 2 bases at V and 4 bases at J, with 10 bases between. CDR3 length: 13 amino acids. Germline values: CDR1 GTSNPN, CDR2 SVGIG (reference sequence). CDR3 residues: CAWSPGSSDTQYF. The DNA of the CDR3 is TGTGCCTGGAGTCCCGGGAGTTCAGATACGCAGTATTTT.

The chain is built from TRBV4-1 and TRBJ2-5, with TRBD2 matching 7 bases. CDR1 and CDR2 from the germline V gene are MGHRA and YSYEKL. J lost 10 bases, V lost 1 base, and 9 bases had no gene match. This CDR3 comprises 14 residues. CDR3 region: CASSQGLAVRDQYF. The CDR3 DNA reads as TGCGCCAGCAGCCAAGGGCTAGCGGTGAGGGACCAGTACTTC.

V and J are TRBV7-2 and TRBJ2-2, with D tentatively TRBD1 (6 bases). CDR1 SGHTA and CDR2 FQGNSA come from the germline V gene. The CDR3 is 16 residues long. V dropped 2 bases and J dropped 6 bases, with 16 bases sitting between them. The CDR3 spells CASSLMESGVPGELFF. CDR3 bases: TGTGCCAGCAGCTTAATGGAATCAGGGGTCCCCGGGGAGCTGTTTTTT.

V is TRBV2 and J is TRBJ1-5; 7 bases line up with TRBD1. Trimming removed 8 bases from V and 3 bases from J; junction bases left unmatched: 4. CDR3 length: 13 residues. Germline V lookup: CDR1 SNHLY, CDR2 FYNNEI. Here the CDR3 DNA reads TGTGCCAGCCTACAGGGGTACAATCAGCCCCAGCATTTT. It codes for CASLQGYNQPQHF.

The chain has TRBV6-1 and TRBJ1-2, with a tentative D call TRBD1 (6 bases). V was pared by 5 bases and J by 10 bases, with 11 bases between. Germline values: CDR1 MNHNS, CDR2 SASEGT. The CDR3 runs to 11 residues. The CDR3 here is CASSLDRLYTF. For the CDR3, the DNA is TGTGCCAGCAGTCTGGACAGACTCTACACCTTC.

The rearrangement uses TRBV7-9 and TRBJ2-1; no clear D gene. The germline V gene has CDR1 SEHNR and CDR2 FQNEAQ (reference sequence). V was pared by 6 bases and J by 3 bases, with 3 bases between. The CDR3 covers 11 residues. The CDR3: CASSDYNEQFF. The CDR3 DNA reads as TGTGCCAGCAGTGACTACAATGAGCAGTTCTTC.

The chain uses TRBV29-1 and TRBJ2-5, with 9 bases identical to TRBD2. CDR1 and CDR2 (germline): SQVTM, ANQGSEA. V lost 5 bases and J lost 2; bases outside the gene matches: 9. This CDR3 has 15 residues. In nucleotides, the CDR3 is TGCAGCGTTCGGAAGCGGGGGGATAGTCAAGAGACCCAGTACTTC. Translating gives CSVRKRGDSQETQYF.

The V gene is TRBV29-1, the J gene TRBJ1-4; maybe TRBD1 (6 bases). The CDR3 contains 13 residues. Per germline, CDR1 SQVTM and CDR2 ANQGSEA. V gave up 4 bases and J gave up 7 bases, with 13 bases separating them. The CDR3, as DNA: TGCAGCGTTGCGTCAGGGGCGGGTGAAAAACTGTTTTTT. Protein sequence: CSVASGAGEKLFF.